This T cell receptor beta chain was sequenced during a study of response to subunit inactivated influenza vaccine. The J segment lost 7 bases and the V segment lost 4 bases, leaving 5 bases of the junction unmatched. CDR1 and CDR2 (germline): LGHDT, YNNKEL (reference sequence). The CDR3 sequence is 13 residues long. TCRdb re-derived calls from the RT-PCR reads in MiXCR, one entry per CDR3 protein. The data contain 200,000 to 300,000 distinct CDR3 sequences, 12% of them seen just once; the ten biggest clones take up 7.8%. Study conclusions and caveats: A suggestion made by the authors is that each seasonal influenza vaccination recruits few new T cells.

Notes on this clonotype: Its antigen remains unidentified.

This TCR came from a man aged 50-59 years who received an inactivated influenza vaccine. The chain couples TRBV3-1 to TRBJ2-3, with 7 bases matching TRBD2. Sequenced material: non-naive T cells sorted from PBMCs, taken approximately 15 days before vaccination. The CDR3 coding sequence is TGTGCCAGCAGCCCCCGACTAGCATATACGCAGTATTTT. This gives the protein CASSPRLAYTQYF.